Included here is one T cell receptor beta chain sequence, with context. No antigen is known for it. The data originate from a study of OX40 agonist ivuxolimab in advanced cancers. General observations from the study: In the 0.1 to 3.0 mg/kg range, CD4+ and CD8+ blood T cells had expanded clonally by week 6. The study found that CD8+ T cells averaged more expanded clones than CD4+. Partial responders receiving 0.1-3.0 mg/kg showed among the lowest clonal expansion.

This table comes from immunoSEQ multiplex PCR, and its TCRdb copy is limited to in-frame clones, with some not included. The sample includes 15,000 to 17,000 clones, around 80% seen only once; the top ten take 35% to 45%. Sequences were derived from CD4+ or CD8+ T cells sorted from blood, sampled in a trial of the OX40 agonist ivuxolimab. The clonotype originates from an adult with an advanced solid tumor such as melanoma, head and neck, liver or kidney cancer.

Here the CDR3 reads CASGPPLGSSYNEQFF. As DNA, the CDR3 is TGTGCTAGTGGTCCCCCCCTGGGGAGCTCCTACAATGAGCAGTTCTTC. The chain uses TRBV12-5 and TRBJ2-1, with a weak D call TRBD2 (5 bases). The V and J ends lost 5 bases and 0 bases respectively, with 14 bases between them. The V gene's germline CDR1 is LGHNT and CDR2 FRNRAP. The CDR3 spans 16 residues.